The subject of this entry is one TCR beta chain. Antigen unknown. This entry belongs to a study of cytomegalovirus exposure and HLA in healthy donors. Overall study context: The study placed roughly four fifths of its 350 to 450 genotyped donors in the Caucasian-associated ancestry cluster.

This PCR relied on a set of 60 Vbeta primers and 13 Jbeta primers. The protocol was immunoSEQ multiplex PCR, while the TCRdb copy is restricted to in-frame clones and leaves out a portion. The table records about 190,000 clones, less than 85% of them present only once. The CDR3 loop spans 15 amino acids. The J segment lost 6 bases and the V segment lost 1 base, leaving 6 bases of the junction unmatched. Germline CDR1 is MDHEN and CDR2 is SYDVKM. Broader study findings: Several of the most significant clusters were apparently associated with common viral pathogens in a later analysis. Cytomegalovirus association was listed for 164 TCR beta chains. In a later analysis, across HLA loci, associated TCR counts were highest for DRB1, lowest for HLA-C.

This sequence was found in a man aged 25-45 years in good health and CMV-seropositive. The rearrangement links TRBV28 to TRBJ1-5; 7 bases match TRBD1. The sequenced material came from PBMCs. The CDR3 reads CASSLSTGLGQPQHF. The CDR3 coding sequence is TGTGCCAGCAGTTTATCGACAGGGCTTGGTCAGCCCCAGCATTTT.